These T cell receptor beta chains were read from a single sample in a study of post-analysis software for immune sequencing data. Each CDR3 protein is one row after TCRdb ran MiXCR on the PCR reads. The sample holds around 400,000 distinct CDR3 sequences; approximately 38% are singletons and the top ten take about an eighth. The sequenced sample was blood. The source is a girl aged 5-17 years with multiple sclerosis. Both conserved end residues are part of each CDR3. The order of the fields is D gene, clone size, J gene, V gene, CDR3 protein, CDR3 DNA. The D gene is left open where the match is weak. Where a row states a size, it is once, few, many or the class of an expanded clone; other rows omit it.

d_call: -; clone_size: few; j_call: TRBJ2-7; v_call: TRBV4-1; cdr3_aa: CASSQDLGWQLDEQYF; cdr3_nt: TGCGCCAGCAGCCAAGATCTGGGGTGGCAATTGGACGAGCAGTACTTC
d_call: -; clone_size: -; j_call: TRBJ2-2; v_call: TRBV5-1; cdr3_aa: CASSELAGELFF; cdr3_nt: TGCGCCAGCAGCGAACTTGCCGGGGAGCTGTTTTTT
d_call: -; clone_size: -; j_call: TRBJ2-4; v_call: TRBV3-1; cdr3_aa: CASSSGGNIQYF; cdr3_nt: TGTGCCAGCAGTTCAGGGGGGAACATTCAGTACTTC
d_call: TRBD2; clone_size: -; j_call: TRBJ2-1; v_call: TRBV5-1; cdr3_aa: CASSLHAGTSGSSYNEQFF; cdr3_nt: TGCGCCAGCAGCTTGCATGCCGGGACTAGCGGGAGTTCCTACAATGAGCAGTTCTTC
d_call: TRBD1; clone_size: -; j_call: TRBJ1-2; v_call: TRBV5-1; cdr3_aa: CASSTGTGFGYTF; cdr3_nt: TGCGCCAGCAGCACCGGGACAGGGTTCGGCTACACCTTC
d_call: -; clone_size: -; j_call: TRBJ1-1; v_call: TRBV25-1; cdr3_aa: CASRVANTEAFF; cdr3_nt: TGTGCCAGCAGGGTTGCGAACACTGAAGCTTTCTTT
d_call: TRBD1; clone_size: -; j_call: TRBJ1-2; v_call: TRBV20-1; cdr3_aa: CSAPGTGSDYGYTF; cdr3_nt: TGCAGTGCGCCGGGGACAGGGTCGGACTATGGCTACACCTTC
d_call: TRBD1; clone_size: few; j_call: TRBJ2-1; v_call: TRBV3-1; cdr3_aa: CASSQGGTGGLNEQFF; cdr3_nt: TGTGCCAGCAGCCAAGGTGGGACAGGGGGCTTGAATGAGCAGTTCTTC
d_call: TRBD2; clone_size: once; j_call: TRBJ2-3; v_call: TRBV4-1; cdr3_aa: CASSQLGGERSDTQYF; cdr3_nt: TGCGCCAGCAGCCAATTGGGGGGGGAGCGATCAGATACGCAGTATTTT
d_call: TRBD1; clone_size: -; j_call: TRBJ2-1; v_call: TRBV5-1; cdr3_aa: CASSLVTGGSDNEQFF; cdr3_nt: TGCGCCAGCAGCTTGGTCACAGGGGGTTCGGACAATGAGCAGTTCTTC
d_call: TRBD1; clone_size: few; j_call: TRBJ2-7; v_call: TRBV10-3; cdr3_aa: CAISQGQGDEQYF; cdr3_nt: TGTGCCATCTCCCAGGGACAGGGGGACGAGCAGTACTTC
d_call: -; clone_size: few; j_call: TRBJ2-1; v_call: TRBV4-2; cdr3_aa: CASSDSAGWDYNEQFF; cdr3_nt: TGTGCCAGCAGTGACTCCGCGGGGTGGGACTACAATGAGCAGTTCTTC
d_call: -; clone_size: few; j_call: TRBJ1-2; v_call: TRBV7-9; cdr3_aa: CASSRRQYGYTF; cdr3_nt: TGTGCCAGCAGCCGTAGACAGTACGGCTACACCTTC
d_call: TRBD2; clone_size: -; j_call: TRBJ2-3; v_call: TRBV7-9; cdr3_aa: CASSFSSGVIDTQYF; cdr3_nt: TGTGCCAGCAGCTTCTCTAGCGGGGTGATAGATACGCAGTATTTT
d_call: -; clone_size: few; j_call: TRBJ2-3; v_call: TRBV7-2; cdr3_aa: CASGLGQVGTDTQYF; cdr3_nt: TGTGCCAGCGGCCTCGGGCAGGTTGGCACAGATACGCAGTATTTT
d_call: -; clone_size: few; j_call: TRBJ2-5; v_call: TRBV25-1; cdr3_aa: CASSRRGTQYF; cdr3_nt: TGTGCCAGCTCCCGACGCGGGACCCAGTACTTC
d_call: -; clone_size: few; j_call: TRBJ2-3; v_call: TRBV11-3; cdr3_aa: CASSWRGGDTQYF; cdr3_nt: TGTGCCAGCAGCTGGCGAGGGGGAGATACGCAGTATTTT
d_call: -; clone_size: -; j_call: TRBJ2-5; v_call: TRBV18; cdr3_aa: CASSPGGWYQETQYF; cdr3_nt: TGTGCCAGCTCACCAGGAGGGTGGTACCAAGAGACCCAGTACTTC
d_call: TRBD2; clone_size: -; j_call: TRBJ2-2; v_call: TRBV15; cdr3_aa: CATSRDVRGAGELFF; cdr3_nt: TGTGCCACCAGCAGAGATGTTCGGGGGGCCGGGGAGCTGTTTTTT
d_call: TRBD1; clone_size: -; j_call: TRBJ2-3; v_call: TRBV5-6; cdr3_aa: CASSLDRGQDTQYF; cdr3_nt: TGTGCCAGCAGCTTGGACAGGGGGCAGGATACGCAGTATTTT
d_call: -; clone_size: -; j_call: TRBJ2-6; v_call: TRBV5-1; cdr3_aa: CASSLVVGSGANVLTF; cdr3_nt: TGCGCCAGCAGCTTGGTTGTGGGTAGCGGGGCCAACGTCCTGACTTTC
d_call: -; clone_size: -; j_call: TRBJ2-7; v_call: TRBV29-1; cdr3_aa: CCVEEGTQQYF; cdr3_nt: TGCTGCGTTGAAGAAGGCACCCAGCAGTACTTC
d_call: -; clone_size: few; j_call: TRBJ2-1; v_call: TRBV2; cdr3_aa: CASSGDRDGDEQFF; cdr3_nt: TGTGCCAGCAGTGGTGACCGGGACGGCGATGAGCAGTTCTTC
d_call: TRBD1; clone_size: -; j_call: TRBJ2-7; v_call: TRBV20-1; cdr3_aa: CSARVDRGTYEQYF; cdr3_nt: TGCAGTGCTAGGGTTGACAGGGGAACCTACGAGCAGTACTTC
d_call: -; clone_size: few; j_call: TRBJ1-1; v_call: TRBV20-1; cdr3_aa: CSPGTTNTEAFF; cdr3_nt: TGCAGCCCGGGGACTACGAACACTGAAGCTTTCTTT
d_call: TRBD2; clone_size: few; j_call: TRBJ2-5; v_call: TRBV7-2; cdr3_aa: CASSLTPTSGGLQETQYF; cdr3_nt: TGTGCCAGCAGCTTAACTCCTACTAGCGGGGGGCTACAAGAGACCCAGTACTTC
d_call: TRBD1; clone_size: -; j_call: TRBJ1-2; v_call: TRBV4-3; cdr3_aa: CASSPARSGGNGYTF; cdr3_nt: TGCGCCAGCAGCCCGGCCCGATCAGGGGGCAATGGCTACACCTTC
d_call: -; clone_size: -; j_call: TRBJ1-1; v_call: TRBV4-2; cdr3_aa: CASSQPLEALGGTEAFF; cdr3_nt: TGTGCCAGCAGCCAGCCTTTAGAGGCTCTAGGCGGCACTGAAGCTTTCTTT
d_call: -; clone_size: -; j_call: TRBJ1-2; v_call: TRBV7-2; cdr3_aa: CASSPPAATYSYTF; cdr3_nt: TGTGCCAGCAGCCCCCCAGCGGCCACTTATAGCTACACCTTC
d_call: -; clone_size: few; j_call: TRBJ2-1; v_call: TRBV20-1; cdr3_aa: CSAQTPLSYNEQFF; cdr3_nt: TGCAGTGCTCAGACACCACTCTCCTACAATGAGCAGTTCTTC
d_call: TRBD2; clone_size: -; j_call: TRBJ2-3; v_call: TRBV9; cdr3_aa: CASSVEASGVTDTQYF; cdr3_nt: TGTGCCAGCAGCGTAGAGGCTAGCGGGGTTACAGATACGCAGTATTTT
d_call: -; clone_size: few; j_call: TRBJ1-5; v_call: TRBV10-3; cdr3_aa: CAISEPHQPQHF; cdr3_nt: TGTGCCATCAGTGAACCCCATCAGCCCCAGCATTTT
d_call: -; clone_size: -; j_call: TRBJ1-2; v_call: TRBV29-1; cdr3_aa: CSVALVGARGYEGYTF; cdr3_nt: TGCAGCGTCGCTTTGGTAGGAGCTCGGGGTTATGAGGGCTACACCTTC
d_call: -; clone_size: many; j_call: TRBJ1-6; v_call: TRBV5-1; cdr3_aa: CASSVADDGNSPLHF; cdr3_nt: TGCGCCAGCAGCGTCGCGGACGACGGCAATTCACCCCTCCACTTT
d_call: -; clone_size: -; j_call: TRBJ1-6; v_call: TRBV4-3; cdr3_aa: CASSQEGRGRSPHHF; cdr3_nt: TGCGCCAGCAGCCAAGAAGGCCGGGGCCGAAGCCCCCACCACTTT
d_call: -; clone_size: few; j_call: TRBJ2-6; v_call: TRBV9; cdr3_aa: CASSVAGRGANVLTF; cdr3_nt: TGTGCCAGCAGCGTAGCGGGCCGTGGGGCCAACGTCCTGACTTTC
d_call: -; clone_size: few; j_call: TRBJ1-1; v_call: TRBV3-1; cdr3_aa: CASSQVETEAFF; cdr3_nt: TGTGCCAGCAGCCAAGTGGAGACTGAAGCTTTCTTT
d_call: -; clone_size: -; j_call: TRBJ2-7; v_call: TRBV3-1; cdr3_aa: CASSPEGGAEQYF; cdr3_nt: TGTGCCAGCAGCCCTGAGGGTGGCGCCGAGCAGTACTTC
d_call: -; clone_size: -; j_call: TRBJ2-1; v_call: TRBV5-8; cdr3_aa: CASSLMAYNEQFF; cdr3_nt: TGTGCCAGCAGCTTGATGGCCTACAATGAGCAGTTCTTC
d_call: -; clone_size: few; j_call: TRBJ1-1; v_call: TRBV10-3; cdr3_aa: CAISDSDRRNTEAFF; cdr3_nt: TGTGCCATCAGTGACTCTGACAGGAGGAACACTGAAGCTTTCTTT
d_call: TRBD1; clone_size: -; j_call: TRBJ2-4; v_call: TRBV13; cdr3_aa: CASSLDQGVAKNIQYF; cdr3_nt: TGTGCCAGCAGCTTAGATCAGGGGGTCGCCAAAAACATTCAGTACTTC
d_call: TRBD1; clone_size: few; j_call: TRBJ1-2; v_call: TRBV18; cdr3_aa: CASSPDRGNYGYTF; cdr3_nt: TGTGCCAGCTCACCGGACAGGGGAAACTATGGCTACACCTTC
d_call: TRBD1; clone_size: few; j_call: TRBJ2-3; v_call: TRBV4-1; cdr3_aa: CASSQFLGTGVSADTQYF; cdr3_nt: TGCGCCAGCAGCCAATTCCTCGGGACAGGGGTCTCGGCAGATACGCAGTATTTT
d_call: -; clone_size: once; j_call: TRBJ1-2; v_call: TRBV14; cdr3_aa: CASSQEQSTGNYGYTF; cdr3_nt: TGTGCCAGCAGCCAAGAACAGTCGACGGGGAACTATGGCTACACCTTC
d_call: -; clone_size: -; j_call: TRBJ2-3; v_call: TRBV12-3/TRBV12-4; cdr3_aa: CASSIRTPTDTQYF; cdr3_nt: TGTGCCAGCAGTATAAGAACCCCCACAGATACGCAGTATTTT
d_call: TRBD1; clone_size: -; j_call: TRBJ1-5; v_call: TRBV4-1; cdr3_aa: CASSPDRTHQPQHF; cdr3_nt: TGCGCCAGCAGCCCGGACAGGACTCATCAGCCCCAGCATTTT
d_call: -; clone_size: -; j_call: TRBJ2-3; v_call: TRBV5-1; cdr3_aa: CASSSGAGKTDTQYF; cdr3_nt: TGCGCCAGCAGCTCTGGCGCGGGAAAGACAGATACGCAGTATTTT
d_call: -; clone_size: few; j_call: TRBJ1-6; v_call: TRBV9; cdr3_aa: CASSPHRSSYNSPLHF; cdr3_nt: TGTGCCAGCAGCCCACACAGGAGCTCCTATAATTCACCCCTCCACTTT